The clone carrying this T cell receptor (beta chain) has just a few counts. Its target is unknown. This entry belongs to a study of regulatory T cells in long-lasting Graves disease. V gave up 6 bases and J gave up 4 bases, with 15 bases separating them. From germline, CDR1 is MDHEN and CDR2 SYDVKM. This CDR3 is 14 amino acids long. As for time point: persistent/refractory GD, antithyroid drugs over 5 years with positive TRAb. RNA extracted from PBMCs served as the sequencing template. The authors diagnosed Graves' disease using American Thyroid Association guidelines. An endocrinology department in Xi'an, China, supplied the patients. The study, taken as a whole, reports: Repertoires from persistent disease leaned toward TRBV28, TRBJ1-2 and TRBJ2-5. Only a small sample size was used, which may have cut accuracy.

To make TCR beta libraries, researchers used iRepertoire HTBI primers and Arm-PCR of CDR3 regions. One entry per CDR3 protein results from TCRdb running MiXCR on the multiplex PCR reads. This table holds about 460,000 distinct CDR3 sequences, about 20% found once. This clonotype was obtained from a female donor with Graves disease. The sequences come from peripheral blood mononuclear cells (PBMCs), collected when the disease was refractory, from a patient treated with antithyroid drugs. The chain is built from TRBV28 and TRBJ2-5; D possibly matches TRBD1 or TRBD2 (7 bases each). CDR3 coding DNA: TGTGCCAGCAGGCGGCAGGGGGAGGGAGAGACCCAGTACTTC. This codes for CASRRQGEGETQYF.